This T cell receptor (beta chain) was recorded in a study of shared clonotypes between healthy human individuals. Only in-frame clones appear in the TCRdb table, and some are missing; sequencing was by immunoSEQ multiplex PCR. Here the sample spans more than 2 million clones, just under 95% being singletons. CD45RO-negative CD8 cells positively selected for CCR7 made up the naive population, which excluded terminally differentiated effector memory CD45RA+ cells. With respect to this clone: The same CDR3 arises from other DNA sequences in this sample as well.

V gave up 4 bases and J gave up 1 base, with 11 bases separating them. Per the germline V gene, CDR1 is SGDLS and CDR2 is YYNGEE. CDR3 length: 14 residues. This sequence joins TRBV9 and TRBJ1-1; weak D call: TRBD1 (5 bases). The sample was naive CD8+ T cells from PBMCs. The TCR comes from a man aged 18 to 30 in good health. Some clones in this sample may be carry-over from other donors' samples. The CDR3 DNA reads as TGTGCCAGCAGCTTTGGGACGGGGAACACTGAAGCTTTCTTT. Protein sequence: CASSFGTGNTEAFF.